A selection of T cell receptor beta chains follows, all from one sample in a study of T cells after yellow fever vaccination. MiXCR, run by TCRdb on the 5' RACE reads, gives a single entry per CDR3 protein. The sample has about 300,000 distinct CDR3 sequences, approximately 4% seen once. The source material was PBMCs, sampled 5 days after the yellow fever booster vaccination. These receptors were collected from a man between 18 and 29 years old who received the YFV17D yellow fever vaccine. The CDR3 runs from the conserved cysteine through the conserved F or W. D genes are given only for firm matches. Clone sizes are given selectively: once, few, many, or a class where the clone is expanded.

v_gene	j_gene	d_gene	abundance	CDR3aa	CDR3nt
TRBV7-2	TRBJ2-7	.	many	CASRLDRGAYEQYF	TGTGCCAGCAGGTTGGACCGCGGCGCCTACGAGCAGTACTTC
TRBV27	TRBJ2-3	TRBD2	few	CASRAILAGGLRDTQYF	TGTGCCAGCAGGGCTATCTTAGCGGGGGGGCTCAGAGATACGCAGTATTTT
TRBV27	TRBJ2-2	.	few	CASSLLVNTGELFF	TGTGCCAGCAGTTTGCTTGTGAACACCGGGGAGCTGTTTTTT
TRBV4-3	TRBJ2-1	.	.	CASSQDSWGLGNEQFF	TGCGCCAGCAGCCAAGATAGTTGGGGGCTCGGCAATGAGCAGTTCTTC
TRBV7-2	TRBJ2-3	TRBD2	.	CASSLALAGGLGTQYF	TGTGCCAGCAGCTTAGCACTAGCGGGGGGCCTTGGTACGCAGTATTTT
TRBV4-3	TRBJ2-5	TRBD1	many	CASSQNSGGRETQYF	TGCGCCAGCAGCCAGAACTCAGGGGGTAGAGAGACCCAGTACTTC
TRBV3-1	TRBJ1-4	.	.	CASSGQHGGNEKLFF	TGTGCCAGCAGCGGCCAACACGGGGGGAATGAAAAACTGTTTTTT
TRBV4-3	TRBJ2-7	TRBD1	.	CASSPQRWTGLDEQYF	TGCGCCAGCAGCCCCCAGAGGTGGACAGGGCTAGACGAGCAGTACTTC
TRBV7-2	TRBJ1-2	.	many	CASSSRRQGSSLVGYTF	TGTGCCAGCAGCTCCCGAAGGCAGGGCAGCTCCCTCGTTGGCTACACCTTC
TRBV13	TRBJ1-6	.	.	CASSFSTRSPLHF	TGTGCCAGCAGCTTTTCCACCCGTTCACCCCTCCACTTT
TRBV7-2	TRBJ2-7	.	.	CASSLARGSEQYF	TGTGCCAGCAGCTTAGCGCGGGGTTCCGAGCAGTACTTC
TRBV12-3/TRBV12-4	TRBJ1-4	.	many	CASSSRGAGTNEKLFF	TGTGCCAGCAGTTCAAGGGGGGCCGGGACTAATGAAAAACTGTTTTTT
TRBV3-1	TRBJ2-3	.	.	CASSRTGIPGRYF	TGTGCCAGCAGCCGAACCGGGATCCCAGGCCGGTATTTT
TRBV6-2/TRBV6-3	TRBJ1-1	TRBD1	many	CASSFGQGARWTEAFF	TGTGCCAGCAGTTTCGGACAGGGGGCGCGATGGACTGAAGCTTTCTTT
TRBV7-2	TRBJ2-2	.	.	CASSPRLRSGELFF	TGTGCCAGCAGCCCGAGGCTGCGGTCCGGGGAGCTGTTTTTT
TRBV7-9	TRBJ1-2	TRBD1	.	CASSDRDRLYGYTF	TGTGCCAGCAGCGACCGGGACAGACTATATGGCTACACCTTC
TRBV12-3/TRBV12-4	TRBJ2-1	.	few	CASCRDNEQFF	TGTGCCAGCTGCCGAGACAATGAGCAGTTCTTC
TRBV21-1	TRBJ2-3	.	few	CASSTSGGENTQYF	TGTGCCAGCAGCACTAGCGGGGGGGAAAATACGCAGTATTTT
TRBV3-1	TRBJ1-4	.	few	CATALRGGEKLFF	TGTGCCACCGCTCTGCGGGGGGGGGAAAAACTGTTTTTT
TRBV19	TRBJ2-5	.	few	CASSINYRAAQETQYF	TGTGCCAGTAGTATAAATTACAGGGCCGCGCAAGAGACCCAGTACTTC
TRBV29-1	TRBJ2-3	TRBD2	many	CSMVLAGADTQYF	TGCAGCATGGTCCTAGCGGGGGCGGATACGCAGTATTTT
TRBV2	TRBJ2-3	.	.	CASSERTVRDTQYF	TGTGCCAGCAGTGAAAGGACAGTAAGAGATACGCAGTATTTT
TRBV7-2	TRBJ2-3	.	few	CASSRQGGGTDTQYF	TGTGCCAGCAGCCGGCAGGGGGGGGGGACAGATACGCAGTATTTT
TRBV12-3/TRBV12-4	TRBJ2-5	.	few	CASSSDPALMETQYF	TGTGCCAGCAGTTCAGACCCCGCGCTTATGGAGACCCAGTACTTC
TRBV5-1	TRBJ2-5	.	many	CASSDQETQYF	TGCGCCAGCAGCGACCAAGAGACCCAGTACTTC
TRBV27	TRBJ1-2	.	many	CASSLQARGPEGYTF	TGTGCCAGCAGTTTACAAGCGCGGGGCCCGGAGGGCTACACCTTC
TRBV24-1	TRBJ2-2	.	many	CATSDPSIVGELFF	TGTGCCACCAGTGATCCCTCGATCGTCGGGGAGCTGTTTTTT
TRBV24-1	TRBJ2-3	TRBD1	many	CATGTGAFSTDTQYF	TGTGCCACCGGAACAGGGGCCTTTAGCACAGATACGCAGTATTTT
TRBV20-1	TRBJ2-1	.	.	CSARDLLGNEQFF	TGCAGTGCTAGGGACCTCCTGGGGAATGAGCAGTTCTTC
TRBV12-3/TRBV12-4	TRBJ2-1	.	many	CASSLGRGPDNEQFF	TGTGCCAGCAGTTTAGGGAGGGGGCCCGACAATGAGCAGTTCTTC
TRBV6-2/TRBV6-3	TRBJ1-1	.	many	CASSNPENTEAFF	TGTGCCAGCAGTAATCCAGAGAACACTGAAGCTTTCTTT
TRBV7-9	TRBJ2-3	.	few	CASSPRFISDTQYF	TGTGCCAGCAGCCCGCGGTTTATATCAGATACGCAGTATTTT
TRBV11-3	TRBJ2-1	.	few	CASSRKPGPSDEQFF	TGTGCCAGCAGTCGCAAACCCGGACCCAGCGATGAGCAGTTCTTC
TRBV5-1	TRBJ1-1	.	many	CASSSQGAEAFF	TGCGCCAGCAGTTCCCAGGGTGCTGAAGCTTTCTTT
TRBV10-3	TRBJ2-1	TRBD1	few	CATTGTGSFWGNEQFF	TGTGCCACCACCGGGACAGGATCATTCTGGGGCAATGAGCAGTTCTTC
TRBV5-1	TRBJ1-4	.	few	CASSFAPTATNEKLFF	TGCGCCAGCAGCTTTGCCCCGACAGCAACTAATGAAAAACTGTTTTTT
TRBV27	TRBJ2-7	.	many	CASSLGAEQYF	TGTGCCAGCAGTTTAGGGGCAGAGCAGTACTTC
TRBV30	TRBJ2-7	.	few	CAWSGPGDEQYF	TGTGCCTGGAGTGGCCCTGGCGACGAGCAGTACTTC